Shown below are 5 T cell receptor beta chains from a single sample sequenced in a study of blood T cell repertoires in COVID-19. Sequencing used immunoSEQ multiplex PCR; TCRdb keeps in-frame clones, though not all of them. The data hold some 58,000 clones, with roughly 84% observed a single time. The sequenced material came from peripheral blood. The receptors were sampled from a man aged 45-65 years with active COVID-19.

The chain couples TRBV9 to TRBJ2-5; 8 bases line up with TRBD2. Germline V gives CDR1 SGDLS, CDR2 YYNGEE. The CDR3 sequence is 16 residues long. Losses at the gene ends were 1 base for V and 2 bases for J; bases not matched to a gene: 7. The CDR3 nucleotides read TGTGCCAGCAGCGTAAGCCCAGCGGGAGATCAAGAGACCCAGTACTTC. The encoded protein is CASSVSPAGDQETQYF.

This rearrangement joins TRBV18 to TRBJ1-1; 7 bases fit TRBD1. The germline V gene has CDR1 KGHSH and CDR2 LQKENI. The CDR3 runs 15 residues. V dropped 1 base and J dropped 1; count of bases not matched to a gene: 3. The CDR3 DNA reads as TGTGCCAGCTCACCACTACAGGGGAAGAACACTGAAGCTTTCTTT. Amino acids: CASSPLQGKNTEAFF.

The rearrangement uses TRBV4-2 and TRBJ1-4; 11 bases match TRBD1. Germline V gene data show CDR1 as LGHNA and CDR2 as YNFKEQ. Trimming removed 4 bases from V and 7 bases from J; junction bases left unmatched: 8. CDR3 length equals 16 residues. The CDR3 bases are TGTGCCAGCAGCCCAGCGGGACAGGGGGAGCGTGAAAAACTGTTTTTT. Protein product: CASSPAGQGEREKLFF.

This rearrangement joins TRBV28 to TRBJ2-7; 9 bases align to TRBD2. The germline CDR1 and CDR2 sequences are MDHEN and SYDVKM. Trimming cost V 2 bases and J 5 bases; bases outside gene matches: 7. CDR3 size: 15 residues. CDR3 loop: CASSLVDSGSNEQYF. The CDR3 coding sequence is TGTGCCAGCAGTTTAGTAGATAGCGGGAGCAACGAGCAGTACTTC.

This clone is classed as medium-sized. V usage is TRBV6-2 or TRBV6-3 and J usage is TRBJ2-1; D possibly corresponds to TRBD1 (5 bases). Per germline, CDR1 MNHEY and CDR2 SVGEGT. The V and J ends lost 6 bases and 7 bases respectively, with 16 bases between them. CDR3 length equals 14 residues. CDR3: CASSPTGRRNEQFF. The CDR3 bases are TGTGCCAGCAGCCCTACAGGACGGCGGAATGAGCAGTTCTTC.